The 23 T cell receptor beta chains below come from one sample, sequenced in a study of identical twins. MiXCR, applied by TCRdb to the 5' RACE reads, yields one record per CDR3 protein. Among around 250,000 distinct CDR3 sequences, 12% were seen once, and the ten largest hold 4% to 5%. This same sample was also part of a study on yellow fever vaccine responses in identical twins.

The sequenced sample was memory (CD45RO+) T cells sorted from blood. Receptors were obtained from a woman in her late teens or twenties in good health.

The rearrangement joins TRBV20-1 to TRBJ2-7; D not resolved. This CDR3 region has 14 residues. CDR1 and CDR2 from the germline V gene are DFQATT and SNEGSKA (reference sequence). V lost 1 base to trimming and J lost 3 bases, with 13 bases between them. CDR3 sequence: CSARGGLADYEQYF. The DNA of the CDR3 is TGCAGTGCTAGAGGAGGTCTGGCGGACTACGAGCAGTACTTC.

The CDR3 DNA follows: TGTGCCAGCAGCCATCTGGCGAGGGAGACCGGGGAGCTGTTTTTT. This codes for CASSHLARETGELFF. The chain has TRBV3-1 and TRBJ2-2; a possible D gene is TRBD2 (5 bases). Trimming stripped 3 bases from V and 5 bases from J, with 13 bases between. Germline V gene lookup returns CDR1 LGHDT and CDR2 YNNKEL (reference sequence). The CDR3 length is 15 residues.

The gene calls are TRBV5-1 and TRBJ1-6; TRBD1 matches at 10 bases. Trimming removed 3 bases from V and 7 bases from J; junction bases left unmatched: 4. Germline CDR1 is SGHRS and CDR2 is YFSETQ. This CDR3 is built from 15 residues. Here the CDR3 DNA reads TGCGCCAGCAGCTCGGTGACAGGGGGCAATTCACCCCTCCACTTT. Its translation is CASSSVTGGNSPLHF.

This clonotype was seen repeatedly, ten times or more. This chain connects TRBV5-6 to TRBJ2-7; no definite D call. This CDR3 contains 14 residues. Trimming cost V 2 bases and J 5 bases, with 14 bases left between them. Germline CDR1 and CDR2: SGHDT and YYEEEE. CDR3 protein: CASSLTVFLDEQYF. Here the CDR3 DNA reads TGTGCCAGCAGCTTAACAGTGTTCTTGGACGAGCAGTACTTC.

J is TRBJ2-5 and V is TRBV7-2, with 7 nucleotides matching TRBD2. Germline trimming cut 4 bases from V and 2 bases from J; bases unmatched to any gene: 4. Germline values: CDR1 SGHTA, CDR2 FQGNSA. The length of the CDR3 is 14 residues. CDR3 sequence (DNA): TGTGCCAGCAGCTCCGGGCGGGGGCAAGAGACCCAGTACTTC. This sequence encodes CASSSGRGQETQYF.

CDR3 residues: CSARDLGGLAGGLREQYF. For the CDR3, the DNA is TGCAGTGCTAGAGATTTAGGGGGACTAGCGGGAGGGCTAAGGGAGCAGTACTTC. This rearrangement joins TRBV20-1 to TRBJ2-7, with TRBD2 matching over 16 bases. The CDR3 runs to 18 residues. Germline loops: CDR1 DFQATT, CDR2 SNEGSKA (reference sequence). Trimming removed 0 bases from V and 7 bases from J; junction bases left unmatched: 12.

This clonotype occurred many times. V and J are TRBV15 and TRBJ2-7; 11 bases line up with TRBD2. The CDR3 is made up of 16 amino acids. With 3 bases clipped from V and 0 bases from J, the junction kept 4 bases outside the gene matches. Germline CDR1 LNHNV, CDR2 YYDKDF (reference sequence). CDR3 coding DNA: TGTGCCACCAGCAGGGCTAGCGGGGGGAGCTCCTACGAGCAGTACTTC. This translates into CATSRASGGSSYEQYF.

This clonotype has a handful of counts. J is TRBJ1-1 and V is TRBV30; D is undetermined. The V end lost 0 bases, the J end lost 1 base, and 6 bases lay between the germline ends. This CDR3 has 13 residues. The V gene's germline CDR1 is GTSNPN and CDR2 SVGIG (reference sequence). The CDR3, as DNA: TGTGCCTGGAGTGTAACCAGGAACACTGAAGCTTTCTTT. This translates into CAWSVTRNTEAFF. The full variable domain, its missing parts supplied by reference TRBV30 and TRBJ1-1, is SQTIHQWPATLVQPVGSPLSLECTVEGTSNPNLYWYRQAAGRGLQLLFYSVGIGQISSEVPQNLSASRPQDRQFILSSKKLLLSDSGFYLCAWSVTRNTEAFFGQGTRLTVV.

The V gene is TRBV11-2, the J gene TRBJ2-7; D gene unclear. The V end lost 1 base, the J end lost 6 bases, and 7 bases lay between the germline ends. The CDR3 covers 12 residues. The V gene's germline CDR1 is SGHAT and CDR2 FQNNGV. As DNA, the CDR3 is TGTGCCAGCAGCTTAGGTTTCAGCGAGCAGTACTTC. This encodes CASSLGFSEQYF.

The chain links TRBV28 to TRBJ2-7, with D possibly matching TRBD1 (7 bases). This CDR3 contains 15 residues. V gave up 11 bases and J gave up 0 bases, with 20 bases separating them. Germline assignment: CDR1 MDHEN and CDR2 SYDVKM. CDR3 in DNA: TGTGCCGAAAGCCCCGGGGGACAGCACTCCTACGAGCAGTACTTC. Translating gives CAESPGGQHSYEQYF.

The chain links TRBV6-1 to TRBJ2-7; 7 bases match TRBD1. CDR1 is MNHNS and CDR2 is SASEGT in the germline V gene. The CDR3 totals 15 residues. V lost 8 bases, J lost 5 bases, and 15 bases stayed unmatched. The CDR3 here is CASSQTGLQKDEQYF. CDR3 DNA: TGTGCCAGCTCCCAGACAGGGCTTCAAAAGGACGAGCAGTACTTC.

The gene calls are TRBV5-1 and TRBJ2-1; possible D gene TRBD2, 5 bases. The CDR3 spans 13 residues. Trimming took 4 bases from V and 15 from J, leaving 20 bases between them. The germline V gene encodes CDR1 SGHRS and CDR2 YFSETQ. This CDR3 is CASSPGTGPEGFF. CDR3 nucleotide sequence: TGCGCCAGCAGCCCAGGAACCGGGCCCGAGGGGTTCTTC.

The gene calls are TRBV12-3 or TRBV12-4 and TRBJ1-5; D call uncertain. The CDR3 contains 13 residues. V lost 5 bases and J lost 4, with 9 bases in between. The CDR3 DNA is TGTGCCAGCAGTCGCCTTACTAATCAGCCCCAGCATTTT. Protein: CASSRLTNQPQHF.

CDR3 protein: CATAPGTAYGYTF. DNA of the CDR3: TGTGCCACCGCCCCCGGGACAGCCTATGGCTACACCTTC. The rearrangement uses TRBV7-2 and TRBJ1-2, with 7 positions matching TRBD1. Trimming at V came to 10 bases and at J to 4 bases, leaving 9 bases not matched to a gene. From germline, CDR1 is SGHTA and CDR2 FQGNSA. This CDR3 comprises 13 residues.

This clonotype has only a few counts. This chain uses TRBV28 with TRBJ1-1; TRBD1 might be the D (6 bases). V dropped 10 bases and J dropped 5 bases, with 20 bases sitting between them. Looked up from germline, CDR1 is MDHEN and CDR2 is SYDVKM. The CDR3 spans 14 residues. The CDR3 sequence: CATTPTGTPTEAFF. CDR3 DNA: TGTGCCACCACCCCCACCGGGACACCAACTGAAGCTTTCTTT.

This clonotype was recorded a few times. The rearrangement joins TRBV6-2 or TRBV6-3 to TRBJ2-1; 8 nucleotides line up with TRBD2. CDR3 length: 16 amino acids. Looked up from germline, CDR1 is MNHEY and CDR2 is SVGEGT. V lost 5 bases, J lost 9 bases, and 15 bases stayed unmatched. The CDR3 sequence is CASSPRISGISVEQFF. CDR3 nucleotide sequence: TGTGCCAGCAGTCCCCGGATTAGCGGGATCTCTGTTGAGCAGTTCTTC.

The V and J genes are TRBV7-3 and TRBJ2-7, with 10 bases lining up with TRBD1. The CDR3 has 15 amino acids. V shed 3 bases and J 2 bases; nucleotides not matched to a gene: 4. The germline V gene has CDR1 SGHTA and CDR2 FQGTGA. The CDR3 nucleotides are TGTGCCAGCAGCTTTCGTGGGACAGGGGCCTACGAGCAGTACTTC. Its translation: CASSFRGTGAYEQYF. The full variable domain, with the rest looked up from reference TRBV7-3 and TRBJ2-7, is GAGVSQTPSNKVTEKGKYVELRCDPISGHTALYWYRQSLGQGPEFLIYFQGTGAADDSGLPNDRFFAVRPEGSVSTLKIQRTERGDSAVYLCASSFRGTGAYEQYFGPGTRLTVT.

This clonotype was picked up a small number of times. The chain links TRBV7-2 to TRBJ2-3; 9 nucleotides align to TRBD2. The germline V gene encodes CDR1 SGHTA and CDR2 FQGNSA. There are 16 residues in the CDR3. Losses at the gene ends were 4 bases for V and 3 bases for J; bases not matched to a gene: 8. Here the CDR3 DNA reads TGTGCCAGCAGCTCCTTAGCGGGAGCTGTGACAGATACGCAGTATTTT. This encodes CASSSLAGAVTDTQYF.

The V and J genes are TRBV6-2 or TRBV6-3 and TRBJ1-5; no clear D. The CDR3 is 16 amino acids. Between the trimmed V and J ends, which lost 5 bases and 9 bases, there was a span of 23 bases. Germline assignment: CDR1 MNHEY and CDR2 SVGEGT. CDR3 protein: CASSDPPPGSAWPQHF. CDR3 nucleotides: TGTGCCAGCAGTGACCCTCCCCCCGGGAGCGCCTGGCCCCAGCATTTT.

The chain employs TRBV28 and TRBJ1-2; no definite D call. Germline CDR1 is MDHEN and CDR2 is SYDVKM. There are 13 residues in the CDR3. The V end lost 4 bases, the J end lost 0 bases, and 6 bases lay between the germline ends. The DNA for the CDR3 is TGTGCCAGCAGTTCTACCCCTAACTATGGCTACACCTTC. This encodes CASSSTPNYGYTF.

This clonotype was picked up a small number of times. The CDR3 region is CASSLALATSDNEQFF. In DNA form, the CDR3 reads TGTGCCAGCAGTTTAGCTTTAGCGACTTCCGACAATGAGCAGTTCTTC. V is TRBV12-3 or TRBV12-4 and J is TRBJ2-1; perhaps TRBD2 as D (5 bases). This CDR3 has 16 amino acids. V was cut by 0 bases and J by 5 bases, with 14 bases left in between.

The chain uses TRBV19 and TRBJ2-6; 11 nucleotides line up with TRBD1. Germline trimming cut 5 bases from V and 5 bases from J; bases unmatched to any gene: 14. The CDR3 totals 19 residues. The germline V gene encodes CDR1 LNHDA and CDR2 SQIVND (reference sequence). CDR3 DNA: TGTGCCAGTAGTGGGGAGGACAGGGGGCGCTATGGATGGGCCAACGTCCTGACTTTC. This gives the protein CASSGEDRGRYGWANVLTF.

This clonotype turned up a few times. The gene calls are TRBV11-2 and TRBJ2-2, with D possibly TRBD1 on 6 matching bases. The V and J ends lost 3 bases and 4 bases respectively, with 9 bases between them. Germline lookup yields CDR1 SGHAT and CDR2 FQNNGV. The CDR3 is 14 residues long. CDR3 protein: CASSFFRGTGELFF. The CDR3 bases are TGTGCCAGCAGCTTTTTCAGGGGCACCGGGGAGCTGTTTTTT.